A single sample is the source of the 20 T cell receptor beta chains below, sequenced in a study of cytomegalovirus exposure and HLA in healthy donors. Primers for the PCR totalled 60 Vbeta and 13 Jbeta. Repertoires were generated with immunoSEQ multiplex PCR, while TCRdb's copy carries only in-frame clones and drops some. Among roughly 100,000 clones listed, 73% were seen once. The sample consisted of PBMCs. The receptors were gathered from a man aged 40-50 years in good health and CMV-seronegative.

The rearrangement uses TRBV4-2 and TRBJ2-7, with D tentatively TRBD2 (7 bases). Germline assignment: CDR1 LGHNA and CDR2 YNFKEQ. The CDR3 length is 19 residues. V lost 4 bases, J lost 6 bases, and 31 bases lay in between. The CDR3: CASSLRERIGGQSYCEQYF. The CDR3 bases are TGTGCCAGCAGCCTGCGTGAACGCATCGGGGGGCAATCATACTGCGAGCAGTACTTC.

The chain employs TRBV7-9 and TRBJ2-3; 7 nucleotides line up with TRBD2. CDR3 length: 14 amino acids. V shed 2 bases and J 2 bases; nucleotides not matched to a gene: 1. Germline V gene lookup returns CDR1 SEHNR and CDR2 FQNEAQ (reference sequence). The CDR3 here is CASSLRGDTDTQYF. As DNA, the CDR3 is TGTGCCAGCAGCTTACGGGGGGACACAGATACGCAGTATTTT.

This chain uses TRBV5-1 with TRBJ2-2; 7 nucleotides align to TRBD1. Per the germline V gene, CDR1 is SGHRS and CDR2 is YFSETQ. The CDR3 runs to 17 residues. Trimming cost V 0 bases and J 6 bases; bases outside gene matches: 11. As DNA, the CDR3 is TGCGCCAGCAGCTTGGAACCTAAGGGGGCGAGCCCCGGGGAGCTGTTTTTT. Translation gives CASSLEPKGASPGELFF.

This clone appeared once. V usage is TRBV29-1 and J usage is TRBJ2-1; 11 bases map to TRBD1. The CDR3 runs 14 residues. V was pared by 5 bases and J by 10 bases, with 10 bases of the junction left unmatched. The germline V gene encodes CDR1 SQVTM and CDR2 ANQGSEA. The CDR3 sequence: CSVSERTGGAEQFF. CDR3 DNA sequence: TGCAGCGTTTCTGAGAGGACAGGGGGCGCAGAGCAGTTCTTC.

The genes are TRBV29-1 and TRBJ1-1; 9 positions agree with TRBD1. The CDR3 covers 15 residues. From germline, CDR1 is SQVTM and CDR2 ANQGSEA. V dropped 5 bases and J dropped 3; count of bases not matched to a gene: 10. CDR3 loop: CSVTRDRAVDTEAFF. The CDR3 DNA reads TGCAGCGTTACCCGGGACAGGGCGGTGGACACTGAAGCTTTCTTT.

This clone has just a few counts. Sequence at one end of the junction differs from germline and may be a read error. The genes are TRBV5-4 and TRBJ2-5; 7 nucleotides match TRBD1. Germline CDR1 SGHNT, CDR2 YYREEE (reference sequence). CDR3 length: 13 amino acids. The CDR3 region has the DNA TGTGCCAGCACCTTGCAGGGGGTTGAGACCCAGTACTTC. Its translation is CASTLQGVETQYF. Complete variable domain (other parts from reference TRBV5-4 and TRBJ2-5): ETGVTQSPTHLIKTRGQQVTLRCSSQSGHNTVSWYQQALGQGPQFIFQYYREEENGRGNFPPRFSGLQFPNYSSELNVNALELDDSALYLCASTLQGVETQYFGPGTRLLVL.

The chain combines TRBV5-6 with TRBJ2-5; D may be TRBD1 (5 bases). Germline CDR1 SGHDT, CDR2 YYEEEE. The V end was cut by 4 bases, the J end by 1 base, with 8 bases between. The CDR3 spans 13 residues. The CDR3 reads CASSQGGQETQYF. The CDR3 DNA follows: TGTGCCAGCAGCCAGGGTGGCCAAGAGACCCAGTACTTC.

Remarks on this clone: At one boundary the junction diverges from the germline segment, which might be a read error. The chain combines TRBV29-1 with TRBJ2-7; possible D gene TRBD2, 6 bases. Looked up from germline, CDR1 is SQVTM and CDR2 is ANQGSEA. CDR3 length: 12 amino acids. The CDR3 spells CSAWTTSDEQYF. In DNA, the CDR3 is TGCAGCGCCTGGACTACCTCCGACGAGCAGTACTTC.

This clone was detected a few times. The rearrangement uses TRBV6-6 and TRBJ2-7; perhaps TRBD2 as D (5 bases). This CDR3 spans 12 amino acids. Per germline, CDR1 MNHNY and CDR2 SVGAGI (reference sequence). Between the trimmed V and J ends, which lost 6 bases and 2 bases, there was a span of 8 bases. CDR3 residues: CASSPGTYEQYF. The CDR3 DNA reads as TGTGCCAGCAGCCCGGGAACCTACGAGCAGTACTTC.

V and J are TRBV9 and TRBJ1-4, with D perhaps matching TRBD1 (5 bases). Germline V gives CDR1 SGDLS, CDR2 YYNGEE. V lost 3 bases and J lost 5, with 17 bases in between. The CDR3 runs to 16 residues. The CDR3 sequence: CASSARGGEGNEKLFF. The CDR3 DNA is TGTGCCAGCAGCGCAAGGGGTGGGGAAGGGAATGAAAAACTGTTTTTT.

The chain uses TRBV12-5 and TRBJ1-4; no clear D. V lost 8 bases and J 5 bases, leaving 9 bases between the germline ends. CDR1 LGHNT and CDR2 FRNRAP come from the germline V gene. The CDR3 length is 12 residues. DNA for the CDR3: TGTGCTAGTAGCGGCAAGAATGAAAAACTGTTTTTT. Its translation: CASSGKNEKLFF.

This clone is a singleton in its sample. J is TRBJ1-3 and V is TRBV9; TRBD1 matches 7 bases. The CDR3 is 14 residues long. Germline CDR1 reads SGDLS; CDR2 reads YYNGEE. Unmatched junction bases numbered 4, after V lost 7 bases and J lost 0 bases. This CDR3 reads CASGQGGSGNTIYF. CDR3 sequence (DNA): TGTGCCAGCGGGCAGGGGGGCTCTGGAAACACCATATATTTT.

V and J are TRBV7-9 and TRBJ1-2, with TRBD1 as a possible D gene (6 bases). CDR1 and CDR2 (germline): SEHNR, FQNEAQ (reference sequence). This CDR3 is 15 amino acids long. V was clipped by 3 bases and J by 0 bases, with 11 bases between them. CDR3 DNA: TGTGCCAGCAGCTTCGGACAGTCCGCTAACTATGGCTACACCTTC. Translating it yields CASSFGQSANYGYTF.

This clone was counted a single time. The gene calls are TRBV25-1 and TRBJ2-3; TRBD1 agrees at 9 bases. Germline V gene data show CDR1 as MGHDK and CDR2 as SYGVNS. The J segment lost 7 bases and the V segment lost 2 bases, leaving 7 bases of the junction unmatched. The length of the CDR3 is 15 residues. The CDR3 DNA is TGTGCCAGCAGTGAACCAGGGACAGGGTCGTATACGCAGTATTTT. This encodes CASSEPGTGSYTQYF.

V gene TRBV2 combines with J gene TRBJ2-1; the match to TRBD2 covers 9 bases. The CDR3 totals 12 residues. The germline CDR1 and CDR2 sequences are SNHLY and FYNNEI. V lost 5 bases, J lost 10 bases, and 3 bases stayed unmatched. CDR3 nucleotide sequence: TGTGCCAGCAGTACCCTAGCGGGGGAGCAGTTCTTC. It yields the protein CASSTLAGEQFF.

This clone has only one observation. The CDR3: CASSARSNEQFF. The CDR3 nucleotides read TGTGCCAGCAGTGCGCGATCGAATGAGCAGTTCTTC. The V and J genes are TRBV28 and TRBJ2-1; D not certain. This CDR3 region has 12 residues. CDR1 and CDR2 (germline): MDHEN, SYDVKM. V lost 5 bases and J lost 7, with 9 bases in between.

The chain joins TRBV2 to TRBJ1-5; D may be TRBD1 (6 bases). The CDR3 runs to 14 residues. Trimming stripped 1 base from V and 7 bases from J, with 11 bases between. Germline assignment: CDR1 SNHLY and CDR2 FYNNEI. The CDR3 bases are TGTGCCAGCAGTGAAGGTAGGGGGTACCAGCCCCAGCATTTT. Translated, it gives CASSEGRGYQPQHF.

J is TRBJ2-5 and V is TRBV2; the match to TRBD1 covers 11 bases. The germline V gene encodes CDR1 SNHLY and CDR2 FYNNEI. The CDR3 totals 15 residues. The junction had 9 bases not matched to a gene; V was cut back by 7 bases and J by 5 bases. DNA of the CDR3: TGTGCCAGCAATCAGGACAGGGGGCGATGGGAGACCCAGTACTTC. Translated, it gives CASNQDRGRWETQYF. The whole variable domain, remainder taken from reference TRBV2 and TRBJ2-5, is EPEVTQTPSHQVTQMGQEVILRCVPISNHLYFYWYRQILGQKVEFLVSFYNNEISEKSEIFDDQFSVERPDGSNFTLKIRSTKLEDSAMYFCASNQDRGRWETQYFGPGTRLLVL.

The genes are TRBV2 and TRBJ1-3; TRBD1 matches at 7 bases. Germline V gives CDR1 SNHLY, CDR2 FYNNEI. Trimming took 6 bases from V and 0 from J; bases not matched to a gene: 2. This CDR3 contains 14 residues. The CDR3 sequence: CASRQGSSGNTIYF. CDR3 bases: TGTGCCAGCAGACAGGGGTCCTCTGGAAACACCATATATTTT.

The chain carries TRBV19 and TRBJ1-2; D ambiguous. Germline CDR1 LNHDA, CDR2 SQIVND (reference sequence). V gave up 5 bases and J gave up 2 bases, with 24 bases separating them. The CDR3 is 18 residues long. The CDR3 region has the DNA TGTGCCAGTAGTCCCTTCCCCCTGGGCAGCCTCCCGAACTATGGCTACACCTTC. Translation gives CASSPFPLGSLPNYGYTF.